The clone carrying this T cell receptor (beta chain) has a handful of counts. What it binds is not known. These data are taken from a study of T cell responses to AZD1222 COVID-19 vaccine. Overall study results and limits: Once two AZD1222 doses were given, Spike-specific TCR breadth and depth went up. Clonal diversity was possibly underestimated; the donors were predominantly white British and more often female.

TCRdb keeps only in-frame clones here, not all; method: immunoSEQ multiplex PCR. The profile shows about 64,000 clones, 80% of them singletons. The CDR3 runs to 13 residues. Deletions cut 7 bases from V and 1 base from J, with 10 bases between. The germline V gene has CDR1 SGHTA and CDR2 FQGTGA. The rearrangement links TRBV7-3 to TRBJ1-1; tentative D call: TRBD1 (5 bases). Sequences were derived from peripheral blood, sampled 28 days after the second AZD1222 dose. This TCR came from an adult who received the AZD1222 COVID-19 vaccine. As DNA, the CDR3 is TGTGCCAGCAAATCGAGGGGGAACACTGAAGCTTTCTTT. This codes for CASKSRGNTEAFF. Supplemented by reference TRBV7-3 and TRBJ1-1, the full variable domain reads GAGVSQTPSNKVTEKGKYVELRCDPISGHTALYWYRQSLGQGPEFLIYFQGTGAADDSGLPNDRFFAVRPEGSVSTLKIQRTERGDSAVYLCASKSRGNTEAFFGQGTRLTVV.